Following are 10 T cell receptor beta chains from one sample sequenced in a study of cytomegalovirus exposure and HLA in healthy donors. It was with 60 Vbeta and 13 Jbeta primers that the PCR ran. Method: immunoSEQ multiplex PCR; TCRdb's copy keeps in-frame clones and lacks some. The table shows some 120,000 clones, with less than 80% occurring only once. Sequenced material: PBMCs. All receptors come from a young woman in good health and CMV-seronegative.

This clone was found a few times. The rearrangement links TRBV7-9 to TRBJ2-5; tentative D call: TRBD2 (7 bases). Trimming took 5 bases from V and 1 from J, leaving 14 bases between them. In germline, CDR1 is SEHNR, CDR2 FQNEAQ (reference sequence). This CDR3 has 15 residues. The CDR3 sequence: CASSLGGGGQETQYF. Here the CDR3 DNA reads TGTGCCAGCAGCCTTGGGGGAGGGGGCCAAGAGACCCAGTACTTC.

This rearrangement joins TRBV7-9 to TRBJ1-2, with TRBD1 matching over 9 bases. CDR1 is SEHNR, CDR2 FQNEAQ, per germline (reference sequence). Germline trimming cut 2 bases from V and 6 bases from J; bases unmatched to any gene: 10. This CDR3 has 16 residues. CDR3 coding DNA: TGTGCCAGCAGCTTACCCAACAGGGGGCCTTTCGATGGCTACACCTTC. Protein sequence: CASSLPNRGPFDGYTF.

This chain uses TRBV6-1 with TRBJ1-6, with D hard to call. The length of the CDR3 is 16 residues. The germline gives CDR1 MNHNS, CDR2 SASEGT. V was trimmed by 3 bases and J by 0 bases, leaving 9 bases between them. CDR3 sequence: CASSDYSYSYNSPLHF. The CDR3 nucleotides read TGTGCCAGCAGTGACTATAGCTACTCCTATAATTCACCCCTCCACTTT.

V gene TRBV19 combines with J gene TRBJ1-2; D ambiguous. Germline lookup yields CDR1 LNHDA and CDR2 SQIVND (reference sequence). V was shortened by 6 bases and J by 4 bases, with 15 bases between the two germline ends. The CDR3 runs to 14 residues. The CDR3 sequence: CASSTDRRGYGYTF. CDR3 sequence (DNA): TGTGCCAGTAGCACGGACCGACGGGGCTATGGCTACACCTTC. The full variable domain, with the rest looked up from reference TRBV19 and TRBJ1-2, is DGGITQSPKYLFRKEGQNVTLSCEQNLNHDAMYWYRQDPGQGLRLIYYSQIVNDFQKGDIAEGYSVSREKKESFPLTVTSAQKNPTAFYLCASSTDRRGYGYTFGSGTRLTVV.

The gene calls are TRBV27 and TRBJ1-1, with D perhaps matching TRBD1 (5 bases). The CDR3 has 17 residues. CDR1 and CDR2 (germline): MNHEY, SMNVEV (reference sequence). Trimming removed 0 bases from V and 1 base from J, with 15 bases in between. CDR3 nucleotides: TGTGCCAGCAGTTTATCGATCCAGGGTTTCGAGAACACTGAAGCTTTCTTT. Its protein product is CASSLSIQGFENTEAFF.

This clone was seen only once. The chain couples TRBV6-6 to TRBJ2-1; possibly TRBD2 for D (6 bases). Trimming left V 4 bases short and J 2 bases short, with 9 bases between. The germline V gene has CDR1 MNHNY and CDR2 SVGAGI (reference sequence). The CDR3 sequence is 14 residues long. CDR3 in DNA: TGTGCCAGCAGTTCACGGGGGACCTACAATGAGCAGTTCTTC. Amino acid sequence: CASSSRGTYNEQFF.

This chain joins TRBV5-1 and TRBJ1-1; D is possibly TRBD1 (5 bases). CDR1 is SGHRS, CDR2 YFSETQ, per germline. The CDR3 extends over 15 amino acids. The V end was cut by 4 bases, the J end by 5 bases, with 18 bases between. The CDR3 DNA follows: TGCGCCAGCAGCGATACCGGGGGAGGGGAAACTGAAGCTTTCTTT. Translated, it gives CASSDTGGGETEAFF.

CDR3 in DNA: TGTGCCAGCAGTGCTAGACAGGTACGGGGCACTGAAGCTTTCTTT. It is translated as CASSARQVRGTEAFF. The chain joins TRBV6-1 to TRBJ1-1, with D perhaps TRBD1 (6 bases). Trimming left V 4 bases short and J 4 bases short, with 16 bases between. This CDR3 has 15 residues. Germline-derived CDR1 and CDR2 are MNHNS and SASEGT.

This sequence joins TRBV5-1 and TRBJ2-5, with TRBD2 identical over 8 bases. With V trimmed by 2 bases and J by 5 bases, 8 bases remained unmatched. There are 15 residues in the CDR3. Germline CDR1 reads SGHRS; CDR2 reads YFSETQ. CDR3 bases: TGCGCCAGCAGCTTTGACGCGACTAGCGAGGAGACCCAGTACTTC. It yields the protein CASSFDATSEETQYF.

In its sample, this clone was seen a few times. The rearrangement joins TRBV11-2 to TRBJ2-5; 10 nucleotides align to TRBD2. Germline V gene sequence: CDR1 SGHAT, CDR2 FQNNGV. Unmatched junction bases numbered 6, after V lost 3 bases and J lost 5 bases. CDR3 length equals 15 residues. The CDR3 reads CASSFSPSGSETQYF. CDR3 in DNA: TGTGCCAGCAGCTTCAGCCCTAGCGGGAGCGAGACCCAGTACTTC.